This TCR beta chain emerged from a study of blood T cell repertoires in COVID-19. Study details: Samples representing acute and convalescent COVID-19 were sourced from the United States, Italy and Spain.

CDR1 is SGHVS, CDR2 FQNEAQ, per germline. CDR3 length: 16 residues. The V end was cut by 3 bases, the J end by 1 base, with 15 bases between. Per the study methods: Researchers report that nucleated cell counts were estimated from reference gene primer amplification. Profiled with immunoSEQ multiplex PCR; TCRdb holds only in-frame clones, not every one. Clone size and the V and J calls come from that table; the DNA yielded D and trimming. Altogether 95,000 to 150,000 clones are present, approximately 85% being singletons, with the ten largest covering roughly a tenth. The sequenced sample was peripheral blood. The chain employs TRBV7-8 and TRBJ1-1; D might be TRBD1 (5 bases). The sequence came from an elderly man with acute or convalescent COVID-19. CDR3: CASSFWGRPKNTEAFF. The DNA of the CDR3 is TGTGCCAGCAGCTTCTGGGGCCGTCCAAAGAACACTGAAGCTTTCTTT.